What follows are 27 T cell receptor beta chains derived from one specimen sequenced in a study of T cell responses to AZD1222 COVID-19 vaccine. The table came from immunoSEQ multiplex PCR; TCRdb's copy has only in-frame clones and leaves some out. The table includes tens of thousands of clones, under 85% detected once. The specimen comprised peripheral blood, sampled on day 0 of MenACWY control vaccination. These receptors all stem from an adult in good health.

The chain joins TRBV5-1 to TRBJ2-3; TRBD1 matches at 7 bases. Germline CDR1 reads SGHRS; CDR2 reads YFSETQ. The junction had 7 bases not matched to a gene; V was cut back by 5 bases and J by 1 base. CDR3 length: 15 amino acids. CDR3 residues: CASRGGGQGTDTQYF. The CDR3 bases are TGCGCCAGCAGAGGGGGTGGACAGGGCACAGATACGCAGTATTTT.

The chain joins TRBV30 to TRBJ1-2, with a tentative D call TRBD1 (5 bases). There are 15 residues in the CDR3. Germline-derived CDR1 and CDR2 are GTSNPN and SVGIG (reference sequence). V was clipped by 0 bases and J by 6 bases, with 17 bases between them. As DNA, the CDR3 is TGTGCCTGGAGTGTACGCAGGGAGGGAAAGAATGGCTACACCTTC. The encoded protein is CAWSVRREGKNGYTF.

This clone came up a few times. J is TRBJ1-6 and V is TRBV15; perhaps TRBD1 as D (5 bases). CDR1 LNHNV and CDR2 YYDKDF come from the germline V gene (reference sequence). This CDR3 is 13 amino acids long. Trimming shortened V by 5 bases and J by 4 bases, and 6 bases separated the two germline ends. The CDR3 DNA reads as TGTGCCACCAGCGGGGGTTATAATTCACCCCTCCACTTT. Translating it yields CATSGGYNSPLHF.

The genes are TRBV2 and TRBJ2-1; TRBD2 aligns across 8 bases. Trimming took 9 bases from V and 12 from J; bases not matched to a gene: 13. This CDR3 is 13 amino acids long. The germline V gene has CDR1 SNHLY and CDR2 FYNNEI. The chain's CDR3 is CARKGTSGLGQFF. CDR3 DNA: TGTGCCAGGAAAGGGACTAGTGGCTTAGGGCAGTTCTTC.

This clone has just one count. This CDR3 is also generated by other DNA sequences in the sample. This chain joins TRBV3-1 (or the pseudogene TRBV3-2) and TRBJ1-3; D remains unclear. The V end lost 1 base, the J end lost 4 bases, and 5 bases lay between the germline ends. In germline, CDR1 is LGHDT, CDR2 YNNKEL (reference sequence). The length of the CDR3 is 13 residues. The CDR3 DNA follows: TGTGCCAGCAGCCAAGGCAGCGGAAACACCATATATTTT. Amino acid sequence: CASSQGSGNTIYF.

The chain carries TRBV6-5 and TRBJ1-4, with TRBD1 matching over 8 bases. Germline V gives CDR1 MNHEY, CDR2 SVGAGI. The CDR3 runs to 13 residues. The trim removed 8 bases at V and 6 bases at J, leaving 5 bases unmatched. In DNA form, the CDR3 reads TGTGCCAGCCGACAGGGGAGTTATGAAAAACTGTTTTTT. This codes for CASRQGSYEKLFF.

This clone was observed a single time. V usage is TRBV5-5 and J usage is TRBJ1-5, with a tentative D call TRBD1 (5 bases). The V gene lost 0 bases and the J gene lost 9 bases, with 16 bases spanning the gap. This CDR3 has 15 residues. CDR1 and CDR2 (germline): SGHKS, YYEKEE (reference sequence). CDR3 in amino acids: CASSLGQVGTWPQHF. DNA for the CDR3: TGTGCCAGCAGCTTGGGCCAGGTAGGGACTTGGCCCCAGCATTTT.

The chain carries TRBV5-1 and TRBJ1-2; 8 bases fit TRBD1. The CDR3 covers 16 residues. CDR1 is SGHRS, CDR2 YFSETQ, per germline. V was clipped by 2 bases and J by 4 bases; unmatched bases: 10. CDR3 bases: TGCGCCAGCAGCTTTCCCCAGGACAGGGATAGCTATGGCTACACCTTC. It is translated as CASSFPQDRDSYGYTF.

The chain joins TRBV19 to TRBJ2-5; possibly TRBD1 for D (5 bases). V lost 5 bases to trimming and J lost 5 bases, with 18 bases between them. The CDR3 length is 15 residues. Per germline, CDR1 LNHDA and CDR2 SQIVND (reference sequence). CDR3 coding DNA: TGTGCCAGTAGTCCCCAACTAAGGGGTCCCGAGACCCAGTACTTC. The encoded protein is CASSPQLRGPETQYF.

The chain links TRBV18 to TRBJ2-1; D uncertain. V lost 0 bases and J lost 8, with 5 bases in between. The CDR3 is made up of 12 amino acids. Germline CDR1 is KGHSH and CDR2 is LQKENI. The CDR3 DNA sequence: TGTGCCAGCTCACCACCAGGAGATGAGCAGTTCTTC. Its translation: CASSPPGDEQFF.

The gene calls are TRBV7-8 and TRBJ1-1; 8 bases fit TRBD1. J lost 3 bases, V lost 4 bases, and 4 bases had no gene match. Germline-derived CDR1 and CDR2 are SGHVS and FQNEAQ. The CDR3 contains 14 residues. Here the CDR3 DNA reads TGTGCCAGCAGCTATCAGACAGGGGACACTGAAGCTTTCTTT. Translating it yields CASSYQTGDTEAFF.

There are a few counts of this clone. The chain employs TRBV6-4 and TRBJ2-1, with 14 nucleotides matching TRBD2. CDR3 length: 15 amino acids. Germline V gene data show CDR1 as MRHNA and CDR2 as SNTAGT. The V gene end was trimmed by 4 bases and the J gene end by 8 bases; junction bases not matched to a gene: 4. CDR3 nucleotides: TGTGCCAGCAGTGGACTAGCGGGAGGGCCGGATGAGCAGTTCTTC. Its protein is CASSGLAGGPDEQFF.

The V call is TRBV6-5, the J call TRBJ2-3; tentative D call: TRBD1 (6 bases). There are 12 residues in the CDR3. Germline V gives CDR1 MNHEY, CDR2 SVGAGI. Trimming pared 9 bases from V and 6 bases from J, leaving 13 bases between. The CDR3 DNA reads TGTGCCAGGGACACAGGGTACGATACGCAGTATTTT. Encoded protein: CARDTGYDTQYF.

The chain employs TRBV7-9 and TRBJ2-2, with 8 bases lining up with TRBD2. This CDR3 has 13 amino acids. The V segment lost 11 bases and the J segment 5 bases; nucleotides outside the gene matches: 7. Germline values: CDR1 SEHNR, CDR2 FQNEAQ (reference sequence). The CDR3 region has the DNA TGTGCCCCCCGGGAGGGGAAAACCGGGGAGCTGTTTTTT. Its protein product is CAPREGKTGELFF.

The chain links TRBV5-1 to TRBJ2-1; 10 bases map to TRBD2. Trimming took 0 bases from V and 5 from J; bases not matched to a gene: 2. In germline, CDR1 is SGHRS, CDR2 YFSETQ. CDR3 length: 15 amino acids. The CDR3 DNA follows: TGCGCCAGCAGCTTGGTGCTAGCGGGGGACAATGAGCAGTTCTTC. It encodes CASSLVLAGDNEQFF.

The CDR3 region is CASSLRGYGYTF. The CDR3 nucleotides read TGTGCCAGCAGTTTAAGGGGCTATGGCTACACCTTC. The rearrangement uses TRBV28 and TRBJ1-2; perhaps TRBD1 as D (5 bases). CDR1 and CDR2 from the germline V gene are MDHEN and SYDVKM. The CDR3 covers 12 residues. V lost 2 bases, J lost 4 bases, and 5 bases lay in between.

Here the CDR3 DNA reads TGTGCCAGCAGCCACGGACTAGCGGGGTCCTACGAGCAGTACTTC. The encoded protein is CASSHGLAGSYEQYF. The chain uses TRBV3-1 (or the pseudogene TRBV3-2) and TRBJ2-7, with 12 positions matching TRBD2. The germline CDR1 and CDR2 sequences are LGHDT and YNNKEL (reference sequence). V lost 3 bases to trimming and J lost 1 base; unmatched junction nucleotides: 1. The CDR3 sequence is 15 residues long.

This chain links TRBV28 with TRBJ1-1; D remains unclear. Between the trimmed V and J ends, which lost 5 bases and 1 base, there was a span of 11 bases. Germline loops: CDR1 MDHEN, CDR2 SYDVKM. CDR3 length equals 14 residues. The CDR3 region has the DNA TGTGCCAGCAGTGCCGCGGACTGGAACACTGAAGCTTTCTTT. Translating gives CASSAADWNTEAFF.

This chain uses TRBV29-1 with TRBJ2-5; D is unresolved. Germline V gene data show CDR1 as SQVTM and CDR2 as ANQGSEA. V shed 8 bases and J shed 2 bases, with 15 bases lying between them. The CDR3 loop spans 13 amino acids. The CDR3 DNA is TGCAGCACTTGGCCTGGCGGTCAAGAGACCCAGTACTTC. Translating gives CSTWPGGQETQYF.

The CDR3 coding sequence is TGTGCCAGTAGTTTAGGGACAGGGAACTATGGCTACACCTTC. Its translation is CASSLGTGNYGYTF. This chain joins TRBV19 and TRBJ1-2; 9 bases agree with TRBD1. The CDR3 extends over 14 amino acids. CDR1 and CDR2 (germline): LNHDA, SQIVND (reference sequence). The junction had 3 bases not matched to a gene; V was cut back by 5 bases and J by 2 bases.

This chain connects TRBV15 to TRBJ1-2; D possibly corresponds to TRBD1 (5 bases). The V end lost 6 bases, the J end lost 0 bases, and 14 bases lay between the germline ends. Germline lookup yields CDR1 LNHNV and CDR2 YYDKDF (reference sequence). The CDR3 loop spans 15 amino acids. CDR3 residues: CATRPGQLANYGYTF. CDR3 DNA: TGTGCCACCAGACCTGGACAACTGGCTAACTATGGCTACACCTTC.

The gene calls are TRBV7-9 and TRBJ1-1; D not resolved. Germline CDR1 reads SEHNR; CDR2 reads FQNEAQ (reference sequence). CDR3 length: 13 residues. The V and J ends lost 4 bases and 8 bases respectively, with 14 bases between them. In DNA form, the CDR3 reads TGTGCCAGCAGCTCCCCGACGTTCCGGGAAGCTTTCTTT. It encodes CASSSPTFREAFF.

The gene calls are TRBV19 and TRBJ1-4, with D possibly being TRBD1 (6 bases). Looked up from germline, CDR1 is LNHDA and CDR2 is SQIVND (reference sequence). Trimming took 6 bases from V and 4 from J, leaving 12 bases between them. The CDR3 covers 14 residues. The CDR3 DNA reads TGTGCCAGTAGCTCCGGGACATATAATGAAAAACTGTTTTTT. It translates to CASSSGTYNEKLFF.

V and J are TRBV6-5 and TRBJ1-1; D perhaps matches TRBD1 (6 bases). This CDR3 contains 13 residues. The V end was cut by 6 bases, the J end by 0 bases, with 8 bases between. Germline CDR1 is MNHEY and CDR2 is SVGAGI. CDR3: CASRQGLNTEAFF. The CDR3 DNA reads as TGTGCCAGCAGACAGGGTTTGAACACTGAAGCTTTCTTT.

The chain couples TRBV30 to TRBJ2-1; 11 bases match TRBD2. From germline, CDR1 is GTSNPN and CDR2 SVGIG (reference sequence). The CDR3 is 15 residues long. Trimming took 2 bases from V and 7 from J; bases not matched to a gene: 7. The CDR3 DNA is TGTGCCTGGAGTATCCTAAGACTAGCGGGGAATGAGCAGTTCTTC. Translation: CAWSILRLAGNEQFF.

Only a few counts were recorded for this clone. The chain has TRBV3-1 (or the pseudogene TRBV3-2) and TRBJ2-7; 8 bases fit TRBD2. Germline assignment: CDR1 LGHDT and CDR2 YNNKEL (reference sequence). The CDR3 runs to 14 residues. V trimming: 4 bases; J trimming: 1 base; junction bases outside the gene matches: 3. The DNA of the CDR3 is TGTGCCAGCAGCCGTGGGACTAGTTCCTACGAGCAGTACTTC. It codes for CASSRGTSSYEQYF.

The chain combines TRBV5-6 with TRBJ1-2, with TRBD1 matching 7 bases. This CDR3 comprises 13 residues. Germline V gene lookup returns CDR1 SGHDT and CDR2 YYEEEE. V lost 4 bases and J lost 6; bases outside the gene matches: 6. The CDR3 loop reads CASSAGTANGYTF. In DNA form, the CDR3 reads TGTGCCAGCAGCGCCGGGACAGCTAATGGCTACACCTTC.